Listed below are T cell receptor beta chains from one sample, sequenced in a study of shared clonotypes between healthy human individuals. Some clones are missing from TCRdb's copy, which holds only in-frame ones; the method was immunoSEQ multiplex PCR. Of roughly 1,500,000 clones listed, approximately 98.5% are singletons. The sequencing input was naive CD4+ T cells sorted from blood. These receptors came from a man aged 25 to 40 in good health. Both conserved end residues are part of each CDR3. The D gene is left open where the match is weak. Clone size, where shown, is once, few, many, or a class for clones that have expanded.

TRBJ1-5 | TRBV6-1 | . | . | TGTGCCAGCAGTGAAGAGGGCTTTAGCAATCAGCCCCAGCATTTT | CASSEEGFSNQPQHF
TRBJ1-4 | TRBV30 | . | once | TGTGCCTGGAGTGTACTAAACGGCGTGGGGGAAAAACTGTTTTTT | CAWSVLNGVGEKLFF
TRBJ2-4 | TRBV21-1 | . | . | TGTGCCAGCACCCAAAGAACAGGGGGGAGAAACATTCAGTACTTC | CASTQRTGGRNIQYF
TRBJ2-7 | TRBV7-9 | TRBD1 | . | TGTGCCAGCAGCACCCAAAGACAGGGGCCCTACGAGCAGTACTTC | CASSTQRQGPYEQYF
TRBJ2-1 | TRBV18 | . | . | TGTGCCAGCTCACCTTTAGGAAATGAGCAGTTCTTC | CASSPLGNEQFF
TRBJ2-7 | TRBV5-4 | . | once | TGTGCCGGCTCGAAGGGGCAGTTAGACTACGAGCAGTACTTC | CAGSKGQLDYEQYF
TRBJ1-1 | TRBV2 | TRBD1 | . | TGTGCCAGCAGTTACAAGGGACAGTATACTGAAGCTTTCTTT | CASSYKGQYTEAFF
TRBJ2-3 | TRBV5-5 | TRBD2 | . | TGTGCCAGCAGGTATCTAGCGGTCACAGATACGCAGTATTTT | CASRYLAVTDTQYF
TRBJ2-7 | TRBV2 | TRBD1 | . | TGTGCCAGCAGGGCCCGGGGACAGTCCTACGAGCAGTACTTC | CASRARGQSYEQYF
TRBJ2-7 | TRBV10-2 | . | . | TGCGCCAGCAGTGAGGGGTACGAGCAGTACTTC | CASSEGYEQYF
TRBJ2-2 | TRBV9 | . | . | TGTGCCAGCAGCGTATCTGTGCGGGGAGGCGAGGGGGAGCTGTTTTTT | CASSVSVRGGEGELFF
TRBJ2-7 | TRBV19 | TRBD1 | . | TGTGCCAGTAACTACCGACCGGGACAGGGTGTAGCCTACGAGCAGTACTTC | CASNYRPGQGVAYEQYF
TRBJ1-2 | TRBV7-2 | . | . | TGTGCCAGCAGCTTAATCGGGGGGCGTTTGGACTATGGCTACACCTTC | CASSLIGGRLDYGYTF
TRBJ1-3 | TRBV5-1 | . | . | TGCGCCAGCAGCGTGGACCTCTCTGGAAACACCATATATTTT | CASSVDLSGNTIYF
TRBJ2-1 | TRBV6-1 | TRBD2 | . | TGTGCCAGCAGTGAGGTACTAGCGGGAGGGAGATCCTACAATGAGCAGTTCTTC | CASSEVLAGGRSYNEQFF
TRBJ1-4 | TRBV2 | TRBD1 | . | TGTGCCACCTCGCCGACAGGGGATGAAAAACTGTTTTTT | CATSPTGDEKLFF